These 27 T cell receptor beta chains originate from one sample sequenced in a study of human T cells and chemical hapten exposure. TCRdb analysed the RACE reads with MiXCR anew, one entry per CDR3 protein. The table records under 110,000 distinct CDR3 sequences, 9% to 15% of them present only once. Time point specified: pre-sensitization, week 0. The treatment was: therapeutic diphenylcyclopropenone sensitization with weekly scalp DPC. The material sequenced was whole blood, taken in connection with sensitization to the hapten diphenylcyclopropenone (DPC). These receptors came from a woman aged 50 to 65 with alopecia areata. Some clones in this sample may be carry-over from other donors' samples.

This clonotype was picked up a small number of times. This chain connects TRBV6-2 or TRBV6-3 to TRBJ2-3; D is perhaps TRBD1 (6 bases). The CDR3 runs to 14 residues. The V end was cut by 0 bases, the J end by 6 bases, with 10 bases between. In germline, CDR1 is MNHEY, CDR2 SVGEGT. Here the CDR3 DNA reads TGTGCCAGCAGTTACTCGAGTAGGGGGGATACGCAGTATTTT. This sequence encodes CASSYSSRGDTQYF.

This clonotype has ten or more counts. The CDR3 reads CAGATGSGQPPYEQYF. The CDR3 DNA reads as TGTGCCGGCGCCACCGGATCGGGACAGCCACCCTACGAGCAGTACTTC. This chain joins TRBV28 and TRBJ2-7; 7 bases line up with TRBD1. This CDR3 has 16 residues. V lost 11 bases and J lost 2; bases outside the gene matches: 18. The germline CDR1 and CDR2 sequences are MDHEN and SYDVKM.

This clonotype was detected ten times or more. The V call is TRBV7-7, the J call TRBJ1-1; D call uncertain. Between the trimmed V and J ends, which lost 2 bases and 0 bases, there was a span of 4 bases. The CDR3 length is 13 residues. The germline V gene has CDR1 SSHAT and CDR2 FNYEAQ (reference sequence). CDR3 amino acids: CASSLFVNTEAFF. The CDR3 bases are TGTGCCAGCAGCTTATTCGTGAACACTGAAGCTTTCTTT. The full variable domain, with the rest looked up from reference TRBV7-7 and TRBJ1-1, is GAGVSQSPRYKVTKRGQDVTLRCDPISSHATLYWYQQALGQGPEFLTYFNYEAQPDKSGLPSDRFSAERPEGSISTLTIQRTEQRDSAMYRCASSLFVNTEAFFGQGTRLTVV.

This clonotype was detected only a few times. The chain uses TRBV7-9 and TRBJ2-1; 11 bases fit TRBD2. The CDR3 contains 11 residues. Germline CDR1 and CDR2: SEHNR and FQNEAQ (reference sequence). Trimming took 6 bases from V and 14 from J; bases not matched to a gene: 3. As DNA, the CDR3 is TGTGCCAGCAGATCGGGACTAGCGGAGTTCTTC. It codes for CASRSGLAEFF.

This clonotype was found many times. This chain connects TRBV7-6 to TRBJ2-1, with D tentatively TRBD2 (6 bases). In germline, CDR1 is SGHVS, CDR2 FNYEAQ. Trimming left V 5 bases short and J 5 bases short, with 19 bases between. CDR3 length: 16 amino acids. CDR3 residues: CASSPREPRGNNEQFF. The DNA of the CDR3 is TGTGCCAGCAGCCCTAGGGAGCCGCGGGGTAACAATGAGCAGTTCTTC.

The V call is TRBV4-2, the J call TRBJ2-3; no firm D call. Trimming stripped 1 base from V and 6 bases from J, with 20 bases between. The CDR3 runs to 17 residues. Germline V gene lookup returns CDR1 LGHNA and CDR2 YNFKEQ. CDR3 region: CASSQVVSGVNWDTQYF. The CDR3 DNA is TGTGCCAGCAGCCAAGTAGTTAGTGGGGTTAATTGGGATACGCAGTATTTT.

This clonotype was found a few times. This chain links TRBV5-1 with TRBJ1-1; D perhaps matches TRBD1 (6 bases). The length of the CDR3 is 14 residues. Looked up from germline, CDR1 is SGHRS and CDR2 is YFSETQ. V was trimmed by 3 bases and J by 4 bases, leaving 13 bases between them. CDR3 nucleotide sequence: TGCGCCAGCAGCTACTACGGACAGAGCACTGAAGCTTTCTTT. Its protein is CASSYYGQSTEAFF.

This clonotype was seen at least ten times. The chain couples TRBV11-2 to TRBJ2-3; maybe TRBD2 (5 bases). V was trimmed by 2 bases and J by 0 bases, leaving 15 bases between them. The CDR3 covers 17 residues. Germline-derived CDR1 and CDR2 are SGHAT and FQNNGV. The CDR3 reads CASSLSGADTSTDTQYF. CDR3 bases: TGTGCCAGCAGCTTAAGCGGAGCGGATACTAGCACAGATACGCAGTATTTT.

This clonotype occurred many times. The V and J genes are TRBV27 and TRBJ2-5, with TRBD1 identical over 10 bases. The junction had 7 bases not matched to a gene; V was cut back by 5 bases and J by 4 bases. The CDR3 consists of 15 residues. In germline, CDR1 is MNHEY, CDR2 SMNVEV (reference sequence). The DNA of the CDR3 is TGTGCCAGCAGTACGAGGGACAGGGGAGCAGAGACCCAGTACTTC. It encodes CASSTRDRGAETQYF.

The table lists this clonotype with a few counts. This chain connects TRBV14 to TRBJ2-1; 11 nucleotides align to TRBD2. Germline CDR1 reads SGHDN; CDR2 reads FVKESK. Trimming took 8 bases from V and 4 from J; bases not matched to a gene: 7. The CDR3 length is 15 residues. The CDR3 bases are TGTGCCAGCTCAAGAAGGACTAGCGGGTACAATGAGCAGTTCTTC. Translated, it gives CASSRRTSGYNEQFF.

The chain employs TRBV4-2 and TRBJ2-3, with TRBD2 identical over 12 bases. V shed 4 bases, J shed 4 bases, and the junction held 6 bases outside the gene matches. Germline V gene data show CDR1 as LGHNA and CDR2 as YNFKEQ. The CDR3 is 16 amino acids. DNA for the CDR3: TGTGCCAGCAGCCGGGAGACTAGCGGGGGTTCAGATACGCAGTATTTT. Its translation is CASSRETSGGSDTQYF.

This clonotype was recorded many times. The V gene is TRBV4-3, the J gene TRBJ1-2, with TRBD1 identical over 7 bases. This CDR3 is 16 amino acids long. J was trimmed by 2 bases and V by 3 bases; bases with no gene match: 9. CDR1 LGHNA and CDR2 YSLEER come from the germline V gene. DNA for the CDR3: TGCGCCAGCAGCCACAATCAGGGACAGCTGAACTATGGCTACACCTTC. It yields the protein CASSHNQGQLNYGYTF.

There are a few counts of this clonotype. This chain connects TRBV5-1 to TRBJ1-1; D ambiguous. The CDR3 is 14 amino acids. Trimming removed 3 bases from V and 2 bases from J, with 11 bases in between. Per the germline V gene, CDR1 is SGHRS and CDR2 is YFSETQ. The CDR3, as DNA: TGCGCCAGCAGCTACCAGGCGGGAAACACTGAAGCTTTCTTT. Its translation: CASSYQAGNTEAFF.

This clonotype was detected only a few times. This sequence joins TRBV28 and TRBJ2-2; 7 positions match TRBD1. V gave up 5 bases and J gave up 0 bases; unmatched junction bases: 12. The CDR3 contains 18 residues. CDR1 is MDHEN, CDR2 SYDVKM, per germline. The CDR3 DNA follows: TGTGCCAGCAGTCCCAGGCCGACAGGGTCCTCGAACACCGGGGAGCTGTTTTTT. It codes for CASSPRPTGSSNTGELFF.

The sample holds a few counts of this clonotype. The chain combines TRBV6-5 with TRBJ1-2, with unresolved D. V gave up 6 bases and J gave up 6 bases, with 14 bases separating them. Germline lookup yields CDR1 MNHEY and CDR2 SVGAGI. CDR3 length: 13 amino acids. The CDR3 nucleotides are TGTGCCAGCAGAGGAGGCGAATGGGATGGCTACACCTTC. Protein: CASRGGEWDGYTF.

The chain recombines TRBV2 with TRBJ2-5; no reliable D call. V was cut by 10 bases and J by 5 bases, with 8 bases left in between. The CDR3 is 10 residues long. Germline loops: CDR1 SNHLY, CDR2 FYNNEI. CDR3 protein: CATARETQYF. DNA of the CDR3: TGTGCCACAGCTAGGGAGACCCAGTACTTC.

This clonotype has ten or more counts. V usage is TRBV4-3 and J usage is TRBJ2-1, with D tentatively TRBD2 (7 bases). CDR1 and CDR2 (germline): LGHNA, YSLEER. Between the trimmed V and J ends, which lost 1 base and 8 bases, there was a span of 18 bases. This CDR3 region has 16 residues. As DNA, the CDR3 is TGCGCCAGCAGCCAAGCTCTATGGGGGGGCTCGGATGAGCAGTTCTTC. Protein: CASSQALWGGSDEQFF.

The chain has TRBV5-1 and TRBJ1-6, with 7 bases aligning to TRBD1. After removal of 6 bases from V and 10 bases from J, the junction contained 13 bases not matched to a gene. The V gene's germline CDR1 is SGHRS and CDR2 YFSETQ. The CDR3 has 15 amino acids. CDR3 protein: CASTRAGTEGSPLHF. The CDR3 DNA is TGCGCCAGCACCAGAGCCGGGACAGAGGGATCACCCCTCCACTTT.

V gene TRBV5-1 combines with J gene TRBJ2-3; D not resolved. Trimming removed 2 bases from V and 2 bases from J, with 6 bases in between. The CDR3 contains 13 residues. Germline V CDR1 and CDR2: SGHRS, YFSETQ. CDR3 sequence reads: CASSFAPTDTQYF. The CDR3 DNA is TGCGCCAGCAGCTTTGCACCCACAGATACGCAGTATTTT.

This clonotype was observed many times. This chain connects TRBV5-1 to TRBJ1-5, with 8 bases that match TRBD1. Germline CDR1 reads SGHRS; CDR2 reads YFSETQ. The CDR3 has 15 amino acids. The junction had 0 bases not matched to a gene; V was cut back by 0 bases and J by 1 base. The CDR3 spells CASSLGDRSNQPQHF. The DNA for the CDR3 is TGCGCCAGCAGCTTGGGGGACAGGAGCAATCAGCCCCAGCATTTT.

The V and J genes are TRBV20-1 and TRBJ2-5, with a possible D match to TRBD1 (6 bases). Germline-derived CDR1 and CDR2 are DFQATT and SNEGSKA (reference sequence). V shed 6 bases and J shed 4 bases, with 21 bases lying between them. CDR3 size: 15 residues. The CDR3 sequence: CSAPTGRTRRETQYF. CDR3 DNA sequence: TGCAGTGCCCCAACAGGGAGAACCCGGAGAGAGACCCAGTACTTC.

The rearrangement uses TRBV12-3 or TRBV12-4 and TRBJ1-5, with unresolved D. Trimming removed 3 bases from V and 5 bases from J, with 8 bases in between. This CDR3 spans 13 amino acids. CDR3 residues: CASSLSNYQPQHF. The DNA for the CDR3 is TGTGCCAGCAGTTTGTCAAATTATCAGCCCCAGCATTTT.

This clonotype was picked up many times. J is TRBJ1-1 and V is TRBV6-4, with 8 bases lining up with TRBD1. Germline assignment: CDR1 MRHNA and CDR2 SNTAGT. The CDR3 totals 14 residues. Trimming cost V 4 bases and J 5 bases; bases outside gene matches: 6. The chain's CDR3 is CASSVRTGRTEAFF. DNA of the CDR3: TGTGCCAGCAGTGTCCGGACAGGGCGAACTGAAGCTTTCTTT.

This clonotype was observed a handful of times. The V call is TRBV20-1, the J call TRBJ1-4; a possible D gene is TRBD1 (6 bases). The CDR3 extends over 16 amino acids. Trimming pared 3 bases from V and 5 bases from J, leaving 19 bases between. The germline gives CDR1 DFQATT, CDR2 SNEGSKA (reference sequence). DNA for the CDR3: TGCAGTGCTAGTGGGGTTTATGGACAGAGGAATGAAAAACTGTTTTTT. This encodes CSASGVYGQRNEKLFF.

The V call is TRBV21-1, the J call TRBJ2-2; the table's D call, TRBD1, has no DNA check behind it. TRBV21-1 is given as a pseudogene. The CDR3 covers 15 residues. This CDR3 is CASSGAGPNTGELFF. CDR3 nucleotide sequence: TGTGCCAGCAGCGGGGCGGGACCGAACACCGGGGAGCTGTTTTTT.

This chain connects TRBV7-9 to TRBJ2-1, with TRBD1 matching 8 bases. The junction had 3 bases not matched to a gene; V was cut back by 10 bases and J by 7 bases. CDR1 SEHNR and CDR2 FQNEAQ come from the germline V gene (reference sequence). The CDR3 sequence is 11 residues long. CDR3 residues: CATDRGNEQFF. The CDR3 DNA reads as TGTGCCACCGACAGGGGTAATGAGCAGTTCTTC.

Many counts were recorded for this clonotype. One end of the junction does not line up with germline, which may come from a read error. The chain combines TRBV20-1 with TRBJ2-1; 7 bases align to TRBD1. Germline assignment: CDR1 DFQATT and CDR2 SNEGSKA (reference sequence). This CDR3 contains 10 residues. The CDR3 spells CSARADRELF. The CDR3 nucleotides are TGCAGTGCTAGAGCAGACAGGGAACTCTTC.